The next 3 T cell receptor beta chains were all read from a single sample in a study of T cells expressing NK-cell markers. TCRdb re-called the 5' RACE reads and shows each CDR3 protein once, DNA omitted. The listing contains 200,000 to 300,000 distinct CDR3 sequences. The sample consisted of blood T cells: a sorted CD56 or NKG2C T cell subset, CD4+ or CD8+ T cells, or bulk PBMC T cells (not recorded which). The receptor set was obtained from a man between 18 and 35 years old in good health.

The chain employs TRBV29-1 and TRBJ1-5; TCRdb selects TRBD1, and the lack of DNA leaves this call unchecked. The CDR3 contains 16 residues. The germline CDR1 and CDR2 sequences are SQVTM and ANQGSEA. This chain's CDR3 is CSAFPKETVINQPQHF.

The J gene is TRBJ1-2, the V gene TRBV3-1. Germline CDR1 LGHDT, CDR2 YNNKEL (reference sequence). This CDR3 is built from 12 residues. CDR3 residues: CASSQGAGGYTF.

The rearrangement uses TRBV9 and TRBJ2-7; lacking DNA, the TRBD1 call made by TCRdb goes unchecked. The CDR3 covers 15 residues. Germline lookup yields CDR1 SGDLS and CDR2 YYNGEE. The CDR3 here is CASSVGGSTSYEQYF.